These 17 T cell receptor beta chains were sequenced from one sample in a study of T cells in Graves' hyperthyroidism and ophthalmopathy. RNA transcripts were the template for amplifying TCR beta CDR3 regions. The primer set for the first-round RT-PCR of the TCR CDR3 was HTBI. TCRdb called the multiplex PCR reads again in MiXCR, with one record for every CDR3 protein. This sample has some 760,000 distinct CDR3 sequences, with 14% found just once. Sample: blood. These receptors all stem from a woman aged 18-29 years with Graves' hyperthyroidism.

V is TRBV3-2 and J is TRBJ2-5; the D call of TRBD2 is as the table states it, not checked on the DNA. TRBV3-2 represents a pseudogene. The CDR3 spans 17 residues. CDR3 coding DNA: TGTGCCAGCAGCCCTTCTAGCGGGAGCTGGGCTGGCGAGACCCAGTACTTC. This gives the protein CASSPSSGSWAGETQYF.

This chain joins TRBV20-1 and TRBJ1-2, with D possibly matching TRBD1 (5 bases). Germline values: CDR1 DFQATT, CDR2 SNEGSKA (reference sequence). CDR3 size: 14 residues. V shed 0 bases and J shed 6 bases, with 14 bases lying between them. CDR3 sequence: CSARDTGGRDGYTF. DNA of the CDR3: TGCAGTGCTAGAGATACCGGGGGAAGGGATGGCTACACCTTC.

The table lists this clonotype with many counts. The chain combines TRBV6-5 with TRBJ2-7; D could derive from TRBD1 or TRBD2 (5 bases each). This CDR3 comprises 14 residues. Germline CDR1 and CDR2: MNHEY and SVGAGI. Trimming shortened V by 0 bases and J by 2 bases, and 8 bases separated the two germline ends. The CDR3 region has the DNA TGTGCCAGCAGTTACTCTGTGGGGGCCTACGAGCAGTACTTC. Protein: CASSYSVGAYEQYF.

The CDR3 sequence: CASSLAGSGDQPQHF. In DNA form, the CDR3 reads TGCGCCAGCAGCTTGGCTGGGAGCGGGGACCAGCCCCAGCATTTT. The chain carries TRBV5-1 and TRBJ1-5; TRBD1 might be the D (5 bases). The V end was cut by 0 bases, the J end by 7 bases, with 14 bases between. Germline-derived CDR1 and CDR2 are SGHRS and YFSETQ. CDR3 length: 15 amino acids. Combining the CDR3 with reference TRBV5-1 and TRBJ1-5 gives the whole variable domain KAGVTQTPRYLIKTRGQQVTLSCSPISGHRSVSWYQQTPGQGLQFLFEYFSETQRNKGNFPGRFSGRQFSNSRSEMNVSTLELGDSALYLCASSLAGSGDQPQHFGDGTRLSIL.

In its sample, this clonotype was seen many times. The rearrangement joins TRBV20-1 to TRBJ2-7; D possibly corresponds to TRBD2 (6 bases). V gave up 0 bases and J gave up 0 bases, with 18 bases separating them. The V gene's germline CDR1 is DFQATT and CDR2 SNEGSKA (reference sequence). The CDR3 has 17 amino acids. CDR3 DNA sequence: TGCAGTGCTAGAGATGGAGGGCGCGGACGTGACTCCTACGAGCAGTACTTC. The encoded protein is CSARDGGRGRDSYEQYF.

This clonotype was counted only a few times. This CDR3 is CASSLMGRTPAGYTF. The CDR3 DNA sequence: TGTGCCAGCAGTTTGATGGGACGGACTCCGGCCGGCTACACCTTC. The rearrangement uses TRBV27 and TRBJ1-2, with a possible D match to TRBD1 (5 bases). V was shortened by 3 bases and J by 8 bases, with 19 bases between the two germline ends. Germline loops: CDR1 MNHEY, CDR2 SMNVEV (reference sequence). This CDR3 comprises 15 residues.

This clonotype was detected only a few times. V is TRBV18 and J is TRBJ2-2; no firm D call. The V gene lost 3 bases and the J gene lost 5 bases, with 13 bases spanning the gap. CDR1 and CDR2 (germline): KGHSH, LQKENI. The CDR3 sequence is 15 residues long. CDR3 nucleotide sequence: TGTGCCAGCTCACCCCCCAACAACCCTACCGGGGAGCTGTTTTTT. Amino acid sequence: CASSPPNNPTGELFF.

V usage is TRBV7-9 and J usage is TRBJ2-7, with 7 positions matching TRBD2. There are 15 residues in the CDR3. V gave up 0 bases and J gave up 2 bases; unmatched junction bases: 4. Looked up from germline, CDR1 is SEHNR and CDR2 is FQNEAQ (reference sequence). The CDR3 DNA reads TGTGCCAGCAGCTTAGCACTAGCGATTCCCTACGAGCAGTACTTC. The encoded protein is CASSLALAIPYEQYF.

In this sample, this clonotype turned up many times. The chain joins TRBV20-1 to TRBJ2-7, with 10 bases fitting TRBD1. The CDR3 is 14 amino acids. The V segment lost 1 base and the J segment 5 bases; nucleotides outside the gene matches: 5. Germline V gene data show CDR1 as DFQATT and CDR2 as SNEGSKA (reference sequence). The CDR3 DNA follows: TGCAGTGCTAGAGTCCCAGGGACAGGGGACGAGCAGTACTTC. It codes for CSARVPGTGDEQYF.

In this sample, this clonotype turned up many times. The chain combines TRBV3-1 with TRBJ2-7; D is undetermined. Germline CDR1 and CDR2: LGHDT and YNNKEL (reference sequence). This CDR3 contains 13 residues. V dropped 4 bases and J dropped 4 bases, with 11 bases sitting between them. CDR3 DNA: TGTGCCAGCAGCCCCCAGTTCGGGTACGAGCAGTACTTC. Protein product: CASSPQFGYEQYF.

This clonotype was recorded at least ten times. The rearrangement uses TRBV28 and TRBJ1-1; maybe TRBD1 (5 bases). The CDR3 covers 14 residues. Germline V CDR1 and CDR2: MDHEN, SYDVKM. V was clipped by 5 bases and J by 4 bases, with 14 bases between them. The CDR3 DNA sequence: TGTGCCAGCAGTATGGGGGGGGTGGGCACTGAAGCTTTCTTT. The encoded protein is CASSMGGVGTEAFF.

The V and J genes are TRBV20-1 and TRBJ2-7; 8 bases map to TRBD2. After removal of 2 bases from V and 3 bases from J, the junction contained 3 bases not matched to a gene. The CDR3 runs 13 residues. CDR1 DFQATT and CDR2 SNEGSKA come from the germline V gene (reference sequence). The CDR3 loop is CSARQAGDYEQYF. Written as DNA, the CDR3 is TGCAGTGCTAGACAAGCGGGAGACTACGAGCAGTACTTC.

This clonotype turned up a few times. This chain connects TRBV29-1 to TRBJ2-3; D is perhaps TRBD1 (5 bases). Trimming shortened V by 6 bases and J by 2 bases, and 18 bases separated the two germline ends. CDR1 is SQVTM and CDR2 is ANQGSEA in the germline V gene. The CDR3 sequence is 15 residues long. CDR3 DNA: TGCAGCGTCCCGGACATTTCTAAGATCACAGATACGCAGTATTTT. This codes for CSVPDISKITDTQYF.

This clonotype was counted between two and nine times. One end of the junction is discordant with germline, which a read error may explain. The genes are TRBV7-6 and TRBJ2-3; D uncertain. The germline V gene has CDR1 SGHVS and CDR2 FNYEAQ. The CDR3 loop spans 15 amino acids. CDR3 sequence: CARSFSIGNTDTQYF. As DNA, the CDR3 is TGTGCCCGCAGCTTTAGTATTGGGAACACAGATACGCAGTATTTT.

At least ten counts were recorded for this clonotype. J is TRBJ2-3 and V is TRBV6-1; D is uncertain. This CDR3 region has 14 residues. The V end was cut by 7 bases, the J end by 1 base, with 12 bases between. The germline V gene encodes CDR1 MNHNS and CDR2 SASEGT. The CDR3 DNA is TGTGCCAGCACCAGAACTCCCGGCACAGATACGCAGTATTTT. Translation gives CASTRTPGTDTQYF.

This clonotype occurred many times. This rearrangement joins TRBV7-2 to TRBJ2-1, with a tentative D call TRBD2 (6 bases). V was trimmed by 5 bases and J by 10 bases, leaving 18 bases between them. The CDR3 runs 14 residues. Germline V gives CDR1 SGHTA, CDR2 FQGNSA. DNA of the CDR3: TGTGCCAGCAGCCCCCGGAGAATGGGAGGCGAGCAGTTCTTC. Translating it yields CASSPRRMGGEQFF. Full variable domain (missing parts from reference TRBV7-2 and TRBJ2-1): GAGVSQSPSNKVTEKGKDVELRCDPISGHTALYWYRQSLGQGLEFLIYFQGNSAPDKSGLPSDRFSAERTGGSVSTLTIQRTQQEDSAVYLCASSPRRMGGEQFFGPGTRLTVL.

The rearrangement joins TRBV3-1 to TRBJ1-1; 7 bases match TRBD1. The CDR3 contains 14 residues. Germline CDR1 is LGHDT and CDR2 is YNNKEL (reference sequence). V gave up 1 base and J gave up 4 bases; unmatched junction bases: 3. CDR3 residues: CASSQGDSFTEAFF. The CDR3 DNA sequence: TGTGCCAGCAGCCAAGGGGACAGCTTCACTGAAGCTTTCTTT.